This T cell receptor (beta chain) was documented in a study of cytomegalovirus exposure and HLA in healthy donors. General observations from the study: The sole available immune exposure information was CMV serostatus. Association of a missense DCLRE1C variant with TCR beta V- and J-gene trimming was reported in a later analysis. Across donors, presence/absence analyses took sequencing depth to be roughly uniform. The study recorded 150 to 200 TCR beta chains that were cytomegalovirus-associated.

V lost 4 bases and J lost 4; bases outside the gene matches: 9. This CDR3 has 16 residues. Per the germline V gene, CDR1 is SGHRS and CDR2 is YFSETQ. PCR employed 60 Vbeta and 13 Jbeta primers. Some clones are missing from TCRdb's copy, which holds only in-frame ones; the method was immunoSEQ multiplex PCR. The sample yields 150,000 to 200,000 clones, about 64% seen once. For this clone: Its cognate antigen is unknown.

This receptor was obtained from a man aged 45-65 years in good health and CMV-seronegative. This sequence joins TRBV5-1 and TRBJ1-2, with TRBD1 matching over 11 bases. The sample comprised PBMCs. The CDR3 is CASSGGQGAMSYGYTF. The CDR3 DNA reads TGCGCCAGCAGCGGAGGACAGGGGGCTATGTCCTATGGCTACACCTTC.